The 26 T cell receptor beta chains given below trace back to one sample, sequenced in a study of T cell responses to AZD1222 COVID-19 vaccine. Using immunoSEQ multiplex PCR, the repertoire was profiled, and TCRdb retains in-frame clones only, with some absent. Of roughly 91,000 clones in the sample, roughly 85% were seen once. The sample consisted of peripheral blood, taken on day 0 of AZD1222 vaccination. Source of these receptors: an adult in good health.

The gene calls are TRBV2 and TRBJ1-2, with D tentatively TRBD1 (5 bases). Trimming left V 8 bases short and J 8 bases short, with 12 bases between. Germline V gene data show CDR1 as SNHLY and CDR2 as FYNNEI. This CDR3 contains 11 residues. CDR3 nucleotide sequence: TGTGCCAGCGGAAACAGGTGGGGCTACACCTTC. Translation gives CASGNRWGYTF.

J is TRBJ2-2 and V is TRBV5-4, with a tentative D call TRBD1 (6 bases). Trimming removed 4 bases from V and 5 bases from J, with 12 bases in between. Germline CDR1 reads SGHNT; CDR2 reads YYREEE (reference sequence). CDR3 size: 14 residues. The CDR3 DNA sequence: TGTGCCAGCAGCCCCCCACAGGGTACCGGGGAGCTGTTTTTT. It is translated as CASSPPQGTGELFF.

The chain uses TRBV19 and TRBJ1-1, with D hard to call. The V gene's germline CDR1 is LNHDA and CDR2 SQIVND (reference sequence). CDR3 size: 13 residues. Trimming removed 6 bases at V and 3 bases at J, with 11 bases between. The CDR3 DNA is TGTGCCAGTAGCCGGGAGTGGGACACTGAAGCTTTCTTT. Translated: CASSREWDTEAFF.

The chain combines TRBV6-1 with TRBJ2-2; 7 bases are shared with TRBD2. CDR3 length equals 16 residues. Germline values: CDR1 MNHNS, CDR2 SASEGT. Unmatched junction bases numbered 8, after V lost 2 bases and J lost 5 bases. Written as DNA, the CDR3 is TGTGCCAGCAGTGAACGCTGGCAGGGAGGGACCGGGGAGCTGTTTTTT. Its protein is CASSERWQGGTGELFF.

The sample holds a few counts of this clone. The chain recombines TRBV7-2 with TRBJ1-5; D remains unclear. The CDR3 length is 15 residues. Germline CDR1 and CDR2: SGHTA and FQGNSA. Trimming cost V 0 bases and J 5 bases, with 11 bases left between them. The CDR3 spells CASSLAAGSYQPQHF. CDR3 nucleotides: TGTGCCAGCAGCTTAGCGGCAGGTTCCTATCAGCCCCAGCATTTT. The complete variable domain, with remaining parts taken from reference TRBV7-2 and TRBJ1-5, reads GAGVSQSPSNKVTEKGKDVELRCDPISGHTALYWYRQSLGQGLEFLIYFQGNSAPDKSGLPSDRFSAERTGGSVSTLTIQRTQQEDSAVYLCASSLAAGSYQPQHFGDGTRLSIL.

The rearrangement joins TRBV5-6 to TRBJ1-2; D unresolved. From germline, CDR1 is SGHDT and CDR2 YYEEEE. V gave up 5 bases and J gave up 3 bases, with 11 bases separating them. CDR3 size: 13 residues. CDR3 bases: TGTGCCAGCAGACCCACAGTGGACTATGGCTACACCTTC. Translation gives CASRPTVDYGYTF.

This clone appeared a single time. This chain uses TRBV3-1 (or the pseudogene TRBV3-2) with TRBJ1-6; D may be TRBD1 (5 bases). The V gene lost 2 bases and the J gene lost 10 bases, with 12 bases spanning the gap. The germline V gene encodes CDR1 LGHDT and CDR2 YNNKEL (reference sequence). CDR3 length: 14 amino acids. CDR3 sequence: CASSQYPGTSPLHF. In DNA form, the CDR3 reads TGTGCCAGCAGCCAATACCCCGGGACCTCACCCCTCCACTTT.

CDR3 bases: TGTGCCAGCAGCTTAACGGAGTCCTACGAGCAGTACTTC. It translates to CASSLTESYEQYF. This chain links TRBV6-5 with TRBJ2-7, with D uncertain. CDR3 length: 13 residues. V shed 6 bases and J shed 1 base, with 10 bases lying between them. The germline V gene has CDR1 MNHEY and CDR2 SVGAGI.

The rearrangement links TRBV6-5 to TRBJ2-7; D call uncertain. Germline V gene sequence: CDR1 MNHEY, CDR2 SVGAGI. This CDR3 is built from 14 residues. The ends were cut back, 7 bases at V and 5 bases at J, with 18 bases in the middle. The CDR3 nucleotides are TGTGCCAGCACCTCCTCGCCTGGAATCAACGAGCAGTACTTC. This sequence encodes CASTSSPGINEQYF.

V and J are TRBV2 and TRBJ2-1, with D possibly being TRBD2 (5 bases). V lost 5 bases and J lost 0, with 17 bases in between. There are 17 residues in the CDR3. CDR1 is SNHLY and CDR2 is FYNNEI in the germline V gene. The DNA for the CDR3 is TGTGCCAGCAGTCCCTTTGAGAGCGGACGCTCCTACAATGAGCAGTTCTTC. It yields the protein CASSPFESGRSYNEQFF.

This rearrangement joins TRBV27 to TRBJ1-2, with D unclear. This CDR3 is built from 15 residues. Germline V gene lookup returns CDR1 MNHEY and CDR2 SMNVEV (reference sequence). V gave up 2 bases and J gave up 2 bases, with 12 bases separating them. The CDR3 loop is CASSLDPAGNYGYTF. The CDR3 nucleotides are TGTGCCAGCAGTTTAGATCCCGCGGGGAACTATGGCTACACCTTC.

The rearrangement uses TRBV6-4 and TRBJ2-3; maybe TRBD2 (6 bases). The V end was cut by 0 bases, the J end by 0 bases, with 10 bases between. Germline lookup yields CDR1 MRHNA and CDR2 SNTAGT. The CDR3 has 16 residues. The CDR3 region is CASSDSLADSTDTQYF. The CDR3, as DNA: TGTGCCAGCAGTGACTCATTAGCGGATAGCACAGATACGCAGTATTTT.

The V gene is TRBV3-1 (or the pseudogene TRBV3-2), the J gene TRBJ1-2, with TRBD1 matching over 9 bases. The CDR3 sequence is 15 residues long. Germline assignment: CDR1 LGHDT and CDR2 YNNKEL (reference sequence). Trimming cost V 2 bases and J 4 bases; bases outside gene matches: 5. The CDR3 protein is CASSQFGTGPYGYTF. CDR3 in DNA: TGTGCCAGCAGCCAATTCGGGACAGGGCCCTATGGCTACACCTTC.

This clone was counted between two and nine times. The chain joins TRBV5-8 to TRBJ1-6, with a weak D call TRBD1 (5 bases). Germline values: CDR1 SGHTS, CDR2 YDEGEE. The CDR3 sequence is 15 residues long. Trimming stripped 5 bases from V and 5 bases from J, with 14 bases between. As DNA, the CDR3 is TGTGCCAGCAGGGGGACGCTGGTAAATAATTCACCCCTCCACTTT. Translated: CASRGTLVNNSPLHF.

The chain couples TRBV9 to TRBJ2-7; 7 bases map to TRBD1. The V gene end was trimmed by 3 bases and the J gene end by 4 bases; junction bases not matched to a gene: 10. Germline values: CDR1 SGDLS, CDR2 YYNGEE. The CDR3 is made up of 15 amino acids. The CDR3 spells CASSEGTQGSYEQYF. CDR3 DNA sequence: TGTGCCAGCAGCGAAGGGACACAGGGGAGTTACGAGCAGTACTTC.

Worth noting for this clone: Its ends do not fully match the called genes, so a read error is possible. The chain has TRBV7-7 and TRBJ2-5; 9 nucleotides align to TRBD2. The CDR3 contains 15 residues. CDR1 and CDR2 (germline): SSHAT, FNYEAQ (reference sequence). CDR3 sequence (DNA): TGTGCTAGCAGCTTAGCGGGTAGCGGGGGTCAGACCCAGTACTTC. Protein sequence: CASSLAGSGGQTQYF.

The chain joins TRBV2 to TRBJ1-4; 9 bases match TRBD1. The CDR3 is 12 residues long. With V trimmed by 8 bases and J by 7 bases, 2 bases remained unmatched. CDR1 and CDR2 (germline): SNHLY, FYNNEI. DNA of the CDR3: TGTGCCAGCCGGGACAGGGTTGAAAAACTGTTTTTT. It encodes CASRDRVEKLFF.

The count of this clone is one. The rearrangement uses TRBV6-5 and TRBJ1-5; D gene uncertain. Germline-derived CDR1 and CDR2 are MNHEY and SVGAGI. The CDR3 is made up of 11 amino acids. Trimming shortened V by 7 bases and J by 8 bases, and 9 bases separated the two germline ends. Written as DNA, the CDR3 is TGTGCCAGCAAGAGGCTCGAGCCCCAGCATTTT. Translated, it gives CASKRLEPQHF.

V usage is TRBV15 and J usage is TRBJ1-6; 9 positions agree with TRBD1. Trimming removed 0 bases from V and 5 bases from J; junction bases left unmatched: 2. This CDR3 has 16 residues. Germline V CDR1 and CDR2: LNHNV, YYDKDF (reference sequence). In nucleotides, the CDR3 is TGTGCCACCAGCAGAGATCGGACAGGGGATAATTCACCCCTCCACTTT. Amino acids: CATSRDRTGDNSPLHF.

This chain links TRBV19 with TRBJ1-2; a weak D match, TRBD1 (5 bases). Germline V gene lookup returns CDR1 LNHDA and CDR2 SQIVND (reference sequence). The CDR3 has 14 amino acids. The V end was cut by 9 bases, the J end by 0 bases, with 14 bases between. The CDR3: CASVRRGSNYGYTF. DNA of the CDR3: TGTGCCAGCGTAAGGAGGGGTTCTAACTATGGCTACACCTTC.

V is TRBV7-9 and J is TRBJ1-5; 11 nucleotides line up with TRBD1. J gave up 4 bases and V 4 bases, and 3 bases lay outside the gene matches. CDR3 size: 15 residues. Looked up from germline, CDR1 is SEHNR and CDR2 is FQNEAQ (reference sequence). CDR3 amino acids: CASSSDRGQNQPQHF. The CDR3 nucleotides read TGTGCCAGCAGCTCGGACAGGGGGCAAAATCAGCCCCAGCATTTT.

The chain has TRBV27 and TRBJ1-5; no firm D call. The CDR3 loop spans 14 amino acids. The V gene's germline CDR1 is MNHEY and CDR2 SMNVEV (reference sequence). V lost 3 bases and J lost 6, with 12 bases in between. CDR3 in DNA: TGTGCCAGCAGTTTCGACCTCAGCGGTCAGCCCCAGCATTTT. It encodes CASSFDLSGQPQHF.

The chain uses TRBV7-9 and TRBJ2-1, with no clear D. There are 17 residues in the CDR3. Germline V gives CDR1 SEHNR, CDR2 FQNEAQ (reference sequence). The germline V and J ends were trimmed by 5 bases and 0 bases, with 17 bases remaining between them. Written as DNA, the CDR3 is TGTGCCAGCAGCCATAAGCAAGGCGGACCCTCCTACAATGAGCAGTTCTTC. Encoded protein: CASSHKQGGPSYNEQFF.

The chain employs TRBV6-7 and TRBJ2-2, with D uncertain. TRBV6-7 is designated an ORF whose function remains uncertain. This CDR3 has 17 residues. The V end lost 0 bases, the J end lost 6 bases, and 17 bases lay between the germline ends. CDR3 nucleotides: TGTGCCAGCAGTTACTCGAATCACCTTCTACGTGCCGGGGAGCTGTTTTTT. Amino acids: CASSYSNHLLRAGELFF.

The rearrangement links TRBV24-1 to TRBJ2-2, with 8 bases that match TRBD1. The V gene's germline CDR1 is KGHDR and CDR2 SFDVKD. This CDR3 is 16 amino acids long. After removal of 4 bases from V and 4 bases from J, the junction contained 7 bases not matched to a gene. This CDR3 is CATSDEQGGITGELFF. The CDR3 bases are TGTGCCACCAGTGACGAACAGGGGGGAATCACCGGGGAGCTGTTTTTT.

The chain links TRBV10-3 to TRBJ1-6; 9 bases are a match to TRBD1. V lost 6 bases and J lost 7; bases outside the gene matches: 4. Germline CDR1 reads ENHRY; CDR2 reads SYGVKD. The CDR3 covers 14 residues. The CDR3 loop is CAISRDRENSPLHF. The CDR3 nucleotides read TGTGCCATCAGCCGGGACAGGGAGAATTCACCCCTCCACTTT.